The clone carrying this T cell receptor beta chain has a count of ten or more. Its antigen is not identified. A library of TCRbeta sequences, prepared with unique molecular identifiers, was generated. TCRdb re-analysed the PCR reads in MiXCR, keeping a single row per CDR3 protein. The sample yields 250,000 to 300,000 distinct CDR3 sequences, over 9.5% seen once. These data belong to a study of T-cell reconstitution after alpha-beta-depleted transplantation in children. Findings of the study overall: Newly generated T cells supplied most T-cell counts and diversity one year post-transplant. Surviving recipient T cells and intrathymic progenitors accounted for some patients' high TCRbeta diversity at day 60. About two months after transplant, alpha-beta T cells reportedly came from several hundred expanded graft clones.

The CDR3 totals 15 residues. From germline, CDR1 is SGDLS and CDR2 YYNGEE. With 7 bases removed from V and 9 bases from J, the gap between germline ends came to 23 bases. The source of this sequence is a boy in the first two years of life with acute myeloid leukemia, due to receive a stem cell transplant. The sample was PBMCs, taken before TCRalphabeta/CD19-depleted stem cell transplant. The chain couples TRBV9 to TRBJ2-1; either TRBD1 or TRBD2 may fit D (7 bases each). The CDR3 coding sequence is TGTGCCAGCGGGGGGGACACAGGGGTCGCCTCTGAGCAGTTCTTC. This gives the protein CASGGDTGVASEQFF.